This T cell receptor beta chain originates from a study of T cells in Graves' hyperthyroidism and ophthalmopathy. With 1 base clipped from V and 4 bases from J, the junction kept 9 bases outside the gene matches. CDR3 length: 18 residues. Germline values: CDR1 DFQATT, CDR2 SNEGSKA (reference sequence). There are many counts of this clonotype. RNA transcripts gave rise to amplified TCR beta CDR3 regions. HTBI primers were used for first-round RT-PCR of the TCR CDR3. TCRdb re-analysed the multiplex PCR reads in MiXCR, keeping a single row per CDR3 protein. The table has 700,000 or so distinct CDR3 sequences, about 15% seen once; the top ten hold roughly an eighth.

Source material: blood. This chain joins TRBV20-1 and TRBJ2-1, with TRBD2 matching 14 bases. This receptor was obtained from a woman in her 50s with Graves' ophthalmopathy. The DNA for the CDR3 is TGCAGTGCTAGAGGTCCGAGACTAGCGGGAGGGATATACAATGAGCAGTTCTTC. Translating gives CSARGPRLAGGIYNEQFF.